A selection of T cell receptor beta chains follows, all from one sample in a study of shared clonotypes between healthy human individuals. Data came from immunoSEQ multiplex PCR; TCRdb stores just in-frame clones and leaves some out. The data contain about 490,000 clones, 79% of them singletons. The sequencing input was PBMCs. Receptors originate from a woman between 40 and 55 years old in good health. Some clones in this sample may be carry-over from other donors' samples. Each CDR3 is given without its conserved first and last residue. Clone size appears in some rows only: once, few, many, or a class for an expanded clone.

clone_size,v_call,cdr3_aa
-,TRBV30,AWSGLAGGVNEQF
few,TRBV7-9,ASSLALGETGNTIY
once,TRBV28,ASSSRGGIRQETQY
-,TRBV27,ASSLSGGSSLDTQY
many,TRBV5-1,ASSFDSFTQY
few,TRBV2,ASEDQGYNEQF
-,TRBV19,ASSTILGNEQY
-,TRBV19,ASSKGQGRLTYEQY
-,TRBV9,ASSVWGGNTGELF
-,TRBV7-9,ASSPDGATTQY
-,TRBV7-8,ASSLMGSTEAF
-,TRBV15,ATSRDPNTEAF
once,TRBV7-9,ASSSSGRATDTQY
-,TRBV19,ASSIGASYEQY
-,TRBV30,AWSNRDEQF
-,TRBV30,AWSVAQHYEQY
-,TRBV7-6,ASSSPGYQETQY
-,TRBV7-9,ASRSARGVSETQY
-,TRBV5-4,ASSSRTGGPYEQY
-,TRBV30,AWRGSTSSGNTIY
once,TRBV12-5,ASGAGQTNEQF
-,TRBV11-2,ASRTGETQY
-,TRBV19,ASSIMREGGELF
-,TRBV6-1,ASSGRGNTIY